Listed below are T cell receptor beta chains from one sample, sequenced in a study of T cell responses to AZD1222 COVID-19 vaccine. Sequencing was performed with immunoSEQ multiplex PCR; in TCRdb, only in-frame clones are kept and a portion is missing. The table lists over 100,000 clones, roughly 90% of them singletons. The sequenced sample was peripheral blood, obtained on day 0 of AZD1222 vaccination. The source is an adult in good health. Each CDR3 is given with its conserved first and last residue. A D gene is named only where the DNA matches it firmly. Not all rows give a size; the values are once, few, many and, for expanded clones, a class.

j_call d_call clone_size v_call cdr3_aa cdr3_nt
TRBJ1-4 - - TRBV28 CASSLLGTVEKLFF TGTGCCAGCAGTTTACTGGGGACCGTTGAAAAACTGTTTTTT
TRBJ1-2 - - TRBV5-1 CASSFSRGDYGYTF TGCGCCAGCAGCTTTTCTAGGGGCGACTATGGCTACACCTTC
TRBJ2-3 TRBD2 - TRBV20-1 CSACAGTSGREDTQYF TGCAGTGCTTGTGCCGGGACTAGCGGGAGAGAAGATACGCAGTATTTT
TRBJ1-6 - once TRBV7-8 CASSLYRVDNSPLHF TGTGCCAGCAGCTTATACAGGGTTGATAATTCACCCCTCCACTTT
TRBJ1-2 TRBD1 - TRBV11-2 CASSLETGGHYGYTF TGTGCCAGCAGCTTAGAAACAGGGGGACACTATGGCTACACCTTC
TRBJ1-1 - - TRBV12-5 CASGLVTEAFF TGTGCTAGTGGATTAGTCACTGAAGCTTTCTTT
TRBJ2-5 - - TRBV5-1 CASSLVGTAQETQYF TGCGCCAGCAGCTTGGTAGGGACCGCACAAGAGACCCAGTACTTC
TRBJ1-6 TRBD1 - TRBV5-1 CASSSGTGRNSPLHF TGCGCCAGCAGCTCCGGGACAGGGCGAAATTCACCCCTCCACTTT
TRBJ1-1 TRBD1 once TRBV19 CASSSLGGSTEAFF TGTGCCAGTAGTTCTCTAGGGGGCTCGACTGAAGCTTTCTTT
TRBJ1-6 TRBD1 once TRBV7-9 CASSPYRQGGSPLHF TGTGCCAGCAGCCCATATAGACAGGGCGGTTCACCCCTCCACTTT
TRBJ1-1 - - TRBV28 CASMHIGNAEAFF TGTGCCAGCATGCACATTGGGAACGCTGAAGCTTTCTTT
TRBJ1-6 - - TRBV12-5 CASGLQGWNSPLHF TGTGCTAGTGGTTTGCAGGGGTGGAATTCACCCCTCCACTTT
TRBJ1-6 - - TRBV30 CAWTLRGGGYNSPLHF TGTGCCTGGACCCTCCGGGGGGGCGGCTATAATTCACCCCTCCACTTT
TRBJ2-1 - - TRBV2 CASSIISGEQFF TGTGCCAGCAGTATTATCTCCGGCGAGCAGTTCTTC
TRBJ1-4 - - TRBV7-9 CASSLGMGRGATNEKLFF TGTGCCAGCAGCTTGGGGATGGGGAGGGGAGCGACTAATGAAAAACTGTTTTTT
TRBJ1-1 - once TRBV12-3/TRBV12-4 CASTPRATEAFF TGTGCCAGCACCCCCCGTGCCACTGAAGCTTTCTTT